There are many counts of the clone carrying this T cell receptor (beta chain). The antigen remains undetermined. The CDR3 is made up of 14 amino acids. The V and J ends lost 0 bases and 5 bases, in that order; junction bases with no gene match: 1. Germline values: CDR1 SGHKS, CDR2 YYEKEE (reference sequence). One entry per CDR3 protein, called by TCRdb with MiXCR from the RT-PCR reads. The sample holds under 850,000 distinct CDR3 sequences, roughly 20% seen once. This specimen comes from a study of response to subunit inactivated influenza vaccine. The study's findings and limits: Each seasonal influenza vaccination recruits few new T cells, the authors suggested.

This chain uses TRBV5-5 with TRBJ1-2; 10 positions agree with TRBD1. Specimen: PBMCs from blood, collected 4 to 6 days after vaccination. The TCR originated in a man in his fifties or sixties who received an inactivated influenza vaccine. This chain's CDR3 is CASSLEDRGYGYTF. CDR3 coding DNA: TGTGCCAGCAGCTTGGAGGACAGGGGGTATGGCTACACCTTC.